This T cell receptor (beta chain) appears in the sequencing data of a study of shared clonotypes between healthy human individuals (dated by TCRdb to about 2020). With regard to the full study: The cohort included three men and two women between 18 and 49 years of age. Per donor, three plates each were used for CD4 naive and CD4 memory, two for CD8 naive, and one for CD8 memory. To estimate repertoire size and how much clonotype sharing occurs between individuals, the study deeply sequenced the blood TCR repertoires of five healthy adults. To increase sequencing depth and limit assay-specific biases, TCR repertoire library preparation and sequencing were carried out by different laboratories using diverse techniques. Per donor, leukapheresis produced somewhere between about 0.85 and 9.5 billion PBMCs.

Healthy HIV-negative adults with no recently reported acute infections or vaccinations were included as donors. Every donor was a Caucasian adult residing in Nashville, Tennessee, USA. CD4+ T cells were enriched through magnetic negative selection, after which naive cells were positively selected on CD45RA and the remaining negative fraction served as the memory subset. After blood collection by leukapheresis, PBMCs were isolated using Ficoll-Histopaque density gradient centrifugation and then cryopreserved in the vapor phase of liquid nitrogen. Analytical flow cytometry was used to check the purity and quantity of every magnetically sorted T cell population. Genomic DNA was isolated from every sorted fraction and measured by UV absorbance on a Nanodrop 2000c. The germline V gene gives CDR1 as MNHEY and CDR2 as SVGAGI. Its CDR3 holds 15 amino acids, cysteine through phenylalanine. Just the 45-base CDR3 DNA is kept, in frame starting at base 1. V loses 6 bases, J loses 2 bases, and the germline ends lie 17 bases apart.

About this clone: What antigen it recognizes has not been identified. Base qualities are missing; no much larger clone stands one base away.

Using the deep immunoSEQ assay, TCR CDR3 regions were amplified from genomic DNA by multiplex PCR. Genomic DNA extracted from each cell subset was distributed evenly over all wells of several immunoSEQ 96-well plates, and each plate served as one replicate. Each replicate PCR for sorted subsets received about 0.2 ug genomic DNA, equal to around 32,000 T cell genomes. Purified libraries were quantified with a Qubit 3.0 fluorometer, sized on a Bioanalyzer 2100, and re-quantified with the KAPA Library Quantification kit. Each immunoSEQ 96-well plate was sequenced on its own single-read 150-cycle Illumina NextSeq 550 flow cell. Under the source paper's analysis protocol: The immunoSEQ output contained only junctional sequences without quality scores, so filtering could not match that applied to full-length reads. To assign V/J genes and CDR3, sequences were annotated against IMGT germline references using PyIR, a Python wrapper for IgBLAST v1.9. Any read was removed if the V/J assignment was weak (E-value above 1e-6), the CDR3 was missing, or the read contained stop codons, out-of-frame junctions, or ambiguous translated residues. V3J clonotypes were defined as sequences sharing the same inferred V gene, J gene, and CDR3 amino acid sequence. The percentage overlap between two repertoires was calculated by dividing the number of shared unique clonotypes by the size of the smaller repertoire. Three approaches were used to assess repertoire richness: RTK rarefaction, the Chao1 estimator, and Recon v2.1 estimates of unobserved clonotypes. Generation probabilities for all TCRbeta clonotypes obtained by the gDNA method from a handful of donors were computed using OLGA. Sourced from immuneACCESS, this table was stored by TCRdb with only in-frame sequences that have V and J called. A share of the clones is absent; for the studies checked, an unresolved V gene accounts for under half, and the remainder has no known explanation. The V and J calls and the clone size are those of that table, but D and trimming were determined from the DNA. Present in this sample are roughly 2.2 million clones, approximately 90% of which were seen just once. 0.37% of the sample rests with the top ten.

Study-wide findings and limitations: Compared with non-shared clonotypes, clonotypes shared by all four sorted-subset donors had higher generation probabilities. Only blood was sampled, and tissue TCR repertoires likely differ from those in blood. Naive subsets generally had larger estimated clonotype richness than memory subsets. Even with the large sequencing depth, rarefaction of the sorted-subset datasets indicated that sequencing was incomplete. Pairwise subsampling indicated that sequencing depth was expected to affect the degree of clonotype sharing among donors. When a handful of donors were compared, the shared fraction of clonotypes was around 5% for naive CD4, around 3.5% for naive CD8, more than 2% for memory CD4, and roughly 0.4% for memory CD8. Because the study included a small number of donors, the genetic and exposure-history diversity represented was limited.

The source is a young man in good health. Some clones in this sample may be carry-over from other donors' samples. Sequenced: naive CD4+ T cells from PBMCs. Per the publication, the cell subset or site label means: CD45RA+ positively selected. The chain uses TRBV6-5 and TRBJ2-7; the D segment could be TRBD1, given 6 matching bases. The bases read TGTGCCAGCAGACCAAACCGGGACACCCCCTACGAGCAGTACTTC. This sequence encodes CASRPNRDTPYEQYF.